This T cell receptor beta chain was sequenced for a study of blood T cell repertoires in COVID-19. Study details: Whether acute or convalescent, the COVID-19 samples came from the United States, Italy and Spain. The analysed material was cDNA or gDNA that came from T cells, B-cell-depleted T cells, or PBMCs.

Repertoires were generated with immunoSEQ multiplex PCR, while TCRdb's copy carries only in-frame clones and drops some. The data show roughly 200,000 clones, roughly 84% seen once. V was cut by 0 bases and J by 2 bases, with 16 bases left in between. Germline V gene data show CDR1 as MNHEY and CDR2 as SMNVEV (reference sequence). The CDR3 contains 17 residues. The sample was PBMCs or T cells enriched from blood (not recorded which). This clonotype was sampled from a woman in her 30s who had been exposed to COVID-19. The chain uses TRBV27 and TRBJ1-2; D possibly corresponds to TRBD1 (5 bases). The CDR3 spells CASSLSAGSAKNYGYTF. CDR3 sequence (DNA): TGTGCCAGCAGTTTATCAGCAGGGTCCGCAAAGAACTATGGCTACACCTTC.